These T cell receptor beta chains were read from a single sample in a study of T cells in Graves' hyperthyroidism and ophthalmopathy. TCRdb re-analysed the multiplex PCR reads in MiXCR, keeping a single row per CDR3 protein. The repertoire holds 700,000 or so distinct CDR3 sequences, with about a sixth as singletons. What was sequenced was blood. The receptor set was obtained from a man aged 18-30 years with Graves' hyperthyroidism. Each CDR3 is given with its conserved first and last residue. The order of the fields is J gene, V gene, clone size, D gene, CDR3 protein, CDR3 DNA. The D gene is left open where the match is weak. The size of a clone is reported for some rows only, either as once, few or many, or as a class for expanded clones.

TRBJ1-6 TRBV19 few . CASSWRSEYSPLHF TGTGCCAGTAGTTGGAGATCGGAGTATTCACCCCTCCACTTT
TRBJ1-5 TRBV12-3/TRBV12-4 many . CASSFRRPDSNQPQHF TGTGCCAGCAGTTTCAGGCGTCCCGATAGCAATCAGCCCCAGCATTTT
TRBJ2-3 TRBV12-3/TRBV12-4 . . CASSLGAKRDTQYF TGTGCCAGCAGTTTGGGGGCTAAGCGAGATACGCAGTATTTT
TRBJ2-7 TRBV27 many TRBD2 CASSWGGSTTYEQYF TGTGCCAGCAGTTGGGGCGGGAGCACGACCTACGAGCAGTACTTC
TRBJ1-3 TRBV27 many . CASSLSLSGNTIYF TGTGCCAGCAGTTTATCACTAAGTGGAAACACCATATATTTT
TRBJ2-3 TRBV7-8 . TRBD2 CASSLLWTSPNTQYF TGTGCCAGCAGCTTACTATGGACTAGCCCAAATACGCAGTATTTT
TRBJ2-7 TRBV7-9 few TRBD1 CASSTGTGAPREQYF TGTGCCAGCAGCACCGGGACAGGGGCGCCTCGGGAGCAGTACTTC
TRBJ2-1 TRBV5-6 . TRBD2 CASSSGTSVIGRLYNEQFF TGTGCCAGCAGCTCCGGGACTAGCGTGATCGGACGTCTCTACAATGAGCAGTTCTTC
TRBJ1-5 TRBV10-3 many . CAIRHVYSSNQPQHF TGTGCCATCAGGCACGTCTATTCTAGCAATCAGCCCCAGCATTTT
TRBJ2-7 TRBV6-2/TRBV6-3 many . CASSYRRQVNEQYF TGTGCCAGCAGTTACCGCCGACAGGTCAACGAGCAGTACTTC
TRBJ2-5 TRBV28 . TRBD2 CASSSGVVRETQYF TGTGCCAGCAGTAGCGGGGTAGTACGGGAGACCCAGTACTTC
TRBJ2-2 TRBV30 many . CAWTSRPTLNTGELFF TGTGCCTGGACCTCCCGGCCGACGCTGAACACCGGGGAGCTGTTTTTT
TRBJ2-6 TRBV7-9 many . CASSSTTNMRGANVLTF TGTGCCAGCAGCTCAACTACGAACATGAGGGGGGCCAACGTCCTGACTTTC
TRBJ2-1 TRBV4-2 . . CASSQGGSVYNEQFF TGTGCCAGCAGCCAAGGGGGAAGTGTTTACAATGAGCAGTTCTTC
TRBJ2-3 TRBV7-9 . TRBD2 CASSPRTSGTLTDTQYF TGTGCCAGCAGCCCCCGGACTAGCGGGACCCTCACAGATACGCAGTATTTT
TRBJ1-2 TRBV30 . TRBD1 CAWAAGTALNYGYTF TGTGCCTGGGCGGCCGGGACAGCGTTGAACTATGGCTACACCTTC
TRBJ2-3 TRBV25-1 many TRBD1 CASSEYRAGGADTQYF TGTGCCAGCAGTGAATATCGGGCAGGGGGCGCAGATACGCAGTATTTT
TRBJ1-6 TRBV28 many . CASSSRVTSYNSPLHF TGTGCCAGCAGTTCAAGGGTAACGTCCTATAATTCACCCCTCCACTTT
TRBJ2-1 TRBV6-6 . . CASSYSDYGKQFF TGTGCCAGCAGTTACTCCGACTACGGCAAGCAGTTCTTC
TRBJ2-3 TRBV7-3 many . CASSFGKDTQYF TGTGCCAGCAGCTTTGGGAAAGATACGCAGTATTTT
TRBJ2-2 TRBV12-3/TRBV12-4 . . CASSLRGMNTGELFF TGTGCCAGCAGTTTAAGGGGGATGAACACCGGGGAGCTGTTTTTT
TRBJ2-4 TRBV6-2/TRBV6-3 . TRBD1 CASSRDSSKNIQYF TGTGCCAGCAGTCGGGACAGTTCCAAAAACATTCAGTACTTC
TRBJ2-1 TRBV20-1 many . CSAREPLSFNEQFF TGCAGTGCTAGAGAACCCCTGTCCTTTAATGAGCAGTTCTTC
TRBJ2-1 TRBV6-2/TRBV6-3 few . CASKGVGEQFF TGTGCCAGCAAGGGGGTAGGTGAGCAGTTCTTC
TRBJ2-1 TRBV11-2 many TRBD2 CASSLRDTSGRFVVDEQFF TGTGCCAGCAGCTTACGAGACACTAGCGGGAGATTTGTCGTCGATGAGCAGTTCTTC
TRBJ2-1 TRBV5-1 . TRBD1 CASSLSGTGVVNEQFF TGCGCCAGCAGCTTGTCCGGGACAGGGGTGGTGAATGAGCAGTTCTTC
TRBJ1-1 TRBV7-2 many . CASSTQAGTEAFF TGTGCCAGCAGCACACAAGCTGGAACTGAAGCTTTCTTT
TRBJ2-5 TRBV19 many TRBD1 CASSPRRDRAETQYF TGTGCCAGTAGTCCTCGAAGGGACAGGGCAGAGACCCAGTACTTC
TRBJ2-1 TRBV20-1 . TRBD1 CSARGQGFDEQFF TGCAGTGCACGGGGACAGGGGTTCGATGAGCAGTTCTTC
TRBJ1-5 TRBV27 . . CASRQGVIGGQPQHF TGTGCCAGCAGACAGGGCGTTATAGGTGGTCAGCCCCAGCATTTT
TRBJ2-7 TRBV7-2 few . CASSPWGRTTYEQYF TGTGCCAGCAGCCCATGGGGTAGAACGACCTACGAGCAGTACTTC
TRBJ1-2 TRBV9 . TRBD1 CASSVAGTGGIGHTF TGTGCCAGCAGCGTAGCCGGGACAGGGGGTATTGGCCACACCTTC
TRBJ1-1 TRBV29-1 many TRBD1 CSATGQQNTEAFF TGCAGCGCTACGGGACAGCAGAACACTGAAGCTTTCTTT
TRBJ2-7 TRBV20-1 few TRBD2 CSASRTTSGVGEQYF TGCAGTGCCTCGCGAACGACTAGCGGGGTTGGCGAGCAGTACTTC
TRBJ1-2 TRBV12-3/TRBV12-4 many TRBD1 CASSPDRYNYGYTF TGTGCCAGCAGTCCGGACAGGTATAACTATGGCTACACCTTC
TRBJ2-2 TRBV7-8 many . CAYREVTGELFF TGTGCGTACAGGGAGGTCACCGGGGAGCTGTTTTTT
TRBJ2-7 TRBV20-1 many TRBD2 CSATPGTSDEWQYF TGCAGTGCCACGCCCGGGACTAGCGACGAGTGGCAGTACTTC
TRBJ2-3 TRBV7-3 . TRBD2 CASSCCLGTVGLITDTQYF TGTGCCAGCAGCTGCTGCCTCGGGACGGTGGGACTAATCACAGATACGCAGTATTTT
TRBJ2-5 TRBV6-2/TRBV6-3 many . CASRAPGGETQYF TGTGCCTCCAGGGCGCCCGGGGGAGAGACCCAGTACTTC
TRBJ1-1 TRBV3-1 many TRBD1 CASRNSEVGTGPRVTEAFF TGTGCCAGCAGGAACTCCGAAGTCGGGACAGGCCCCCGTGTCACTGAAGCTTTCTTT
TRBJ2-5 TRBV5-1 . TRBD1 CASTLGQGASETQYF TGCGCCAGCACCCTCGGACAGGGGGCTTCAGAGACCCAGTACTTC
TRBJ2-3 TRBV12-3/TRBV12-4 many TRBD2 CASSFIVAAGGKTSTDTQYF TGTGCCAGCAGTTTTATAGTGGCAGCGGGAGGGAAAACTAGCACAGATACGCAGTATTTT